Sequencing of this TCR beta chain was carried out in a study of technical replicates of blood from several donors. The data were produced by immunoSEQ multiplex PCR, yet TCRdb's version contains in-frame clones alone and is incomplete. The repertoire includes about 100,000 clones, nearly 97% of them detected once, and 0.22% sits in the top ten. V was clipped by 3 bases and J by 12 bases; unmatched bases: 1. Germline lookup yields CDR1 MGHRA and CDR2 YSYEKL. This CDR3 is built from 11 residues. Sequenced input: T cells isolated from PBMCs. The receptor comes from a human donor in good health. The chain couples TRBV4-1 to TRBJ2-1; 8 nucleotides agree with TRBD2. The CDR3 sequence: CASSQAGGQFF. CDR3 in DNA: TGCGCCAGCAGCCAGGCGGGGGGGCAGTTCTTC.